These 21 T cell receptor beta chains were all obtained from the same sample, sequenced in a study of T cells in narcolepsy. Profiled with immunoSEQ multiplex PCR; TCRdb holds only in-frame clones, not every one. In the table there are about 2,200 clones, more than 25% of which are singletons. Their recognized antigens are unknown. The sequencing input was cultured CD4+ T cells from cerebrospinal fluid. Source of these receptors: a human donor with narcolepsy.

The chain links TRBV9 to TRBJ1-2, with 11 bases aligning to TRBD1. The better agreement between TRBJ2-7 and the DNA end casts doubt on the J call. Germline CDR1 reads SGDLS; CDR2 reads YYNGEE. This CDR3 is built from 14 residues. The chain's CDR3 is CASSVGQGGYEQYF. DNA of the CDR3: TGTGCCAGCAGCGTGGGACAGGGGGGCTACGAGCAGTACTTC.

There are a few counts of this clone. The chain couples TRBV7-9 to TRBJ2-5; D is ambiguous. With 2 bases removed from V and 5 bases from J, the gap between germline ends came to 12 bases. The CDR3 covers 14 residues. CDR1 and CDR2 from the germline V gene are SEHNR and FQNEAQ (reference sequence). CDR3 amino acids: CASSLRLGRETQYF. The CDR3 DNA reads TGTGCCAGCAGCTTAAGGTTAGGGCGGGAGACCCAGTACTTC.

To note about this clone: The junction departs from germline at one end; a sequencing error may be responsible. The gene calls are TRBV5-3 and TRBJ1-5, with D unclear. TRBV5-3 carries the ORF label, with uncertain function. This CDR3 is 14 amino acids long. CDR3 DNA sequence: TGCGCCAGCAGCCAAGATCTGGGGAATCAGCCCCAGCATTTT. Translating gives CASSQDLGNQPQHF.

Details on this clone: One base separates it from a far larger clone, so it is likely a read error. The rearrangement links TRBV28 to TRBJ1-5; D ambiguous. Looked up from germline, CDR1 is MDHEN and CDR2 is SYDVKM. The CDR3 extends over 12 amino acids. DNA of the CDR3: TGTGCCACCAGTAACGGGAATCAGCCCCAGCATTTT. It specifies CATSNGNQPQHF. The full variable domain, in which reference TRBV28 and TRBJ1-5 provide the parts outside the CDR3, is DVKVTQSSRYLVKRTGEKVFLECVQDMDHENMFWYRQDPGLGLRLIYFSYDVKMKEKGDIPEGYSVSREKKERFSLILESASTNQTSMYLCATSNGNQPQHFGDGTRLSIL.

This clone showed up just a few times. The V gene is TRBV29-1, the J gene TRBJ1-1, with D unclear. The CDR3 has 13 amino acids. Trimming removed 4 bases from V and 3 bases from J, with 12 bases in between. Per germline, CDR1 SQVTM and CDR2 ANQGSEA. In nucleotides, the CDR3 is TGCAGCGTTGCCGGTAGATTAGACACTGAAGCTTTCTTT. It encodes CSVAGRLDTEAFF.

This chain uses TRBV6-6 with TRBJ2-5; D call uncertain. The ends were cut back, 2 bases at V and 5 bases at J, with 12 bases in the middle. The germline CDR1 and CDR2 sequences are MNHNY and SVGAGI (reference sequence). The CDR3 contains 14 residues. CDR3 coding DNA: TGTGCCAGCAGTTACGTTGCCCCCGAGGAGACCCAGTACTTC. This sequence encodes CASSYVAPEETQYF.

The chain carries TRBV5-4 and TRBJ2-5; a weak D match, TRBD1 (6 bases). V was shortened by 4 bases and J by 2 bases, with 15 bases between the two germline ends. Germline V gives CDR1 SGHNT, CDR2 YYREEE (reference sequence). The CDR3 has 15 residues. The CDR3 here is CASSQFLTGQETQYF. CDR3 DNA sequence: TGTGCCAGCAGCCAATTTTTGACAGGTCAAGAGACCCAGTACTTC.

The gene calls are TRBV7-6 and TRBJ1-1; possibly TRBD1 for D (5 bases). The germline V gene encodes CDR1 SGHVS and CDR2 FNYEAQ. V was shortened by 3 bases and J by 5 bases, with 13 bases between the two germline ends. CDR3 size: 14 residues. For the CDR3, the DNA is TGTGCCAGCAGCTTCCAGGGAGTGGTAACTGAAGCTTTCTTT. Its protein is CASSFQGVVTEAFF.

This clone showed up just a few times. At one end, the junction sequence differs from germline, possibly due to a read error. The chain is built from TRBV6-4 and TRBJ2-6; no firm D call. The CDR3 extends over 14 amino acids. The germline V gene has CDR1 MRHNA and CDR2 SNTAGT. Here the CDR3 reads CASSYSREANVLTF. The DNA for the CDR3 is TGTGCCAGCAGTTACTCGAGAGAGGCCAACGTCCTGACTTTC.

CDR3: CASSLARPTYEQYF. The DNA for the CDR3 is TGTGCCAGCAGCTTAGCTAGGCCCACCTACGAGCAGTACTTC. V is TRBV11-3 and J is TRBJ2-7; D is uncertain. The CDR3 runs to 14 residues. V was trimmed by 1 base and J by 2 bases, leaving 9 bases between them. Germline CDR1 is SGHNT and CDR2 is YENEEA.

The V and J genes are TRBV28 and TRBJ2-2, with D perhaps given as TRBD1 or TRBD2 (6 bases each). With 5 bases removed from V and 7 bases from J, the gap between germline ends came to 17 bases. Germline V gene lookup returns CDR1 MDHEN and CDR2 SYDVKM. CDR3 size: 15 residues. The CDR3 spells CASSPLWGADGELFF. The CDR3 DNA is TGTGCCAGCAGTCCACTTTGGGGGGCTGACGGGGAGCTGTTTTTT.

The chain uses TRBV7-9 and TRBJ2-1; TRBD1 aligns across 8 bases. CDR3 length: 12 amino acids. V lost 6 bases, J lost 10 bases, and 5 bases stayed unmatched. CDR1 is SEHNR, CDR2 FQNEAQ, per germline (reference sequence). CDR3 in DNA: TGTGCCAGCAGTTCGACAGGGGTGGAGCAGTTCTTC. Translating gives CASSSTGVEQFF.

With regard to this clone: Being one base from a much bigger clone, this may be a read error. CDR3 in amino acids: CASRPLRGGPPSGNTIYF. In DNA, the CDR3 is TGTGCCAGCAGGCCCCTAAGGGGGGGACCTCCCTCTGGAAACACCATATATTTT. The chain is built from TRBV28 and TRBJ1-3; D is possibly TRBD1 (6 bases). The CDR3 extends over 18 amino acids. The V end was cut by 6 bases, the J end by 0 bases, with 21 bases between. Germline CDR1 reads MDHEN; CDR2 reads SYDVKM.

About this clone itself: A far larger clone is just one base off, so this is likely a read error. V usage is TRBV14 and J usage is TRBJ2-7; D could derive from TRBD1 or TRBD2 (5 bases each). This CDR3 region has 14 residues. CDR1 and CDR2 (germline): SGHDN, FVKESK. The CDR3 region has the DNA TGTCCCAGCAGCCAAGGACTTCAGGGCTACGAGCAGTACTTC. Its protein is CPSSQGLQGYEQYF.

By sample fraction, this clone is medium-sized. The V call is TRBV14, the J call TRBJ2-7, with 9 bases fitting TRBD1. The CDR3 is 15 amino acids. J was trimmed by 4 bases and V by 1 base; bases with no gene match: 5. Germline V gene lookup returns CDR1 SGHDN and CDR2 FVKESK. The CDR3 is CASSQAGTGFYEQYF. In nucleotides, the CDR3 is TGTGCCAGCAGCCAAGCCGGGACAGGGTTTTACGAGCAGTACTTC.

This chain connects TRBV11-2 to TRBJ2-1; D unclear. This CDR3 has 14 amino acids. Germline-derived CDR1 and CDR2 are SGHAT and FQNNGV. Trimming pared 5 bases from V and 5 bases from J, leaving 13 bases between. CDR3: CASSQGIRDNEQFF. In nucleotides, the CDR3 is TGTGCCAGCAGCCAAGGGATTCGGGACAATGAGCAGTTCTTC. The entire variable domain, with the rest obtained from reference TRBV11-2 and TRBJ2-1, is as follows: EAGVAQSPRYKIIEKRQSVAFWCNPISGHATLYWYQQILGQGPKLLIQFQNNGVVDDSQLPKDRFSAERLKGVDSTLKIQPAKLEDSAVYLCASSQGIRDNEQFFGPGTRLTVL.

Note on this clone: A far larger clone is one base from this, pointing to a likely read error. The rearrangement joins TRBV28 to TRBJ1-1, with D possibly matching TRBD1 (5 bases). CDR3 length equals 15 residues. The V end was cut by 5 bases, the J end by 10 bases, with 23 bases between. Germline lookup yields CDR1 MDHEN and CDR2 SYDVKM. The CDR3 reads CASSAGMTVRVVAFF. The CDR3 DNA follows: TGTGCCAGCAGTGCAGGGATGACAGTCAGGGTTGTAGCTTTCTTT.

This clone is deemed medium-sized. This chain uses TRBV4-1 with TRBJ2-7, with 9 bases aligning to TRBD2. The CDR3 has 15 amino acids. Trimming at V came to 4 bases and at J to 3 bases, leaving 7 bases not matched to a gene. Germline V lookup: CDR1 MGHRA, CDR2 YSYEKL. CDR3 DNA: TGCGCCAGCAGCCTTATAGCGGGAGCAGGCTACGAGCAGTACTTC. This encodes CASSLIAGAGYEQYF.

A word on this clone: This sequence is one base from a far larger clone and is likely a read error. The chain links TRBV7-8 to TRBJ1-2; TRBD1 aligns across 10 bases. Germline V gene sequence: CDR1 SGHVS, CDR2 FQNEAQ. This CDR3 region has 15 residues. For the CDR3, the DNA is TGTTCCAGCAGCACAGACAGGGGGCCGGCATATGGCTACACCTTC. Translated: CSSSTDRGPAYGYTF.

By share, this clone counts as large. The chain is built from TRBV5-5 and TRBJ1-2; no firm D call. Looked up from germline, CDR1 is SGHKS and CDR2 is YYEKEE (reference sequence). The V end lost 2 bases, the J end lost 3 bases, and 8 bases lay between the germline ends. This CDR3 is built from 13 residues. The CDR3, as DNA: TGTGCCAGCAGCTTCGGACTAGACTATGGCTACACCTTC. It encodes CASSFGLDYGYTF.

The table lists this clone with a few counts. The rearrangement uses TRBV7-2 and TRBJ2-7; TRBD1 might be the D (5 bases). The germline V gene has CDR1 SGHTA and CDR2 FQGNSA. V was clipped by 5 bases and J by 1 base, with 6 bases between them. The CDR3 has 12 residues. The CDR3 coding sequence is TGTGCCAGCAGCACAGGTTCCTACGAGCAGTACTTC. Its translation is CASSTGSYEQYF. Full variable domain (remainder filled in from reference TRBV7-2 and TRBJ2-7): GAGVSQSPSNKVTEKGKDVELRCDPISGHTALYWYRQSLGQGLEFLIYFQGNSAPDKSGLPSDRFSAERTGGSVSTLTIQRTQQEDSAVYLCASSTGSYEQYFGPGTRLTVT.